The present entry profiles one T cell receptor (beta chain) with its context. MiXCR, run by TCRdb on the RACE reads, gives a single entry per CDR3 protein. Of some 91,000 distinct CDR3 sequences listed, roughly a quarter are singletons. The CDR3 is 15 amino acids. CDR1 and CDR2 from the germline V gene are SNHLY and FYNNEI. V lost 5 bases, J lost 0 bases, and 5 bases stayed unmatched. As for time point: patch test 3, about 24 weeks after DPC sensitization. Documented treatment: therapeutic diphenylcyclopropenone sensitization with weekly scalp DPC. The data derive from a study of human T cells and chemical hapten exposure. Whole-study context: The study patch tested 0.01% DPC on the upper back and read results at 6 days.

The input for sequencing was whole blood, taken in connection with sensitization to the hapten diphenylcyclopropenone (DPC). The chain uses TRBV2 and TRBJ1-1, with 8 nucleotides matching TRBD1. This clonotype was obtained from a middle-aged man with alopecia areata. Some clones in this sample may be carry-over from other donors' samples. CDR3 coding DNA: TGTGCCAGCAGTAACAGGGGGAGGTTGAACACTGAAGCTTTCTTT. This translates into CASSNRGRLNTEAFF.